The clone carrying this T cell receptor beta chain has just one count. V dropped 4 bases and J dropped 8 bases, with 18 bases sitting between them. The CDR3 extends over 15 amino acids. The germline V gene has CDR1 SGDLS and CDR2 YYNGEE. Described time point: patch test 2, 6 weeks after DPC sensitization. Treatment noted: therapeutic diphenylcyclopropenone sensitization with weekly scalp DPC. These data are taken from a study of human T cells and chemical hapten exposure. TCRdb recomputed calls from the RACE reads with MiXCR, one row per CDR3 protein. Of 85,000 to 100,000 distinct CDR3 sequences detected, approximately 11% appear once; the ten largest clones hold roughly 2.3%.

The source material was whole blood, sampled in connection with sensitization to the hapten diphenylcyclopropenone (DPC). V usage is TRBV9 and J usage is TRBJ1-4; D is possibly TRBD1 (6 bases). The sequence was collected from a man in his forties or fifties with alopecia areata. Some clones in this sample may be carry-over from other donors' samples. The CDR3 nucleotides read TGTGCCAGCAGCTTACAGGGTCAGGGCAGCGAAAAACTGTTTTTT. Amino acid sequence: CASSLQGQGSEKLFF.